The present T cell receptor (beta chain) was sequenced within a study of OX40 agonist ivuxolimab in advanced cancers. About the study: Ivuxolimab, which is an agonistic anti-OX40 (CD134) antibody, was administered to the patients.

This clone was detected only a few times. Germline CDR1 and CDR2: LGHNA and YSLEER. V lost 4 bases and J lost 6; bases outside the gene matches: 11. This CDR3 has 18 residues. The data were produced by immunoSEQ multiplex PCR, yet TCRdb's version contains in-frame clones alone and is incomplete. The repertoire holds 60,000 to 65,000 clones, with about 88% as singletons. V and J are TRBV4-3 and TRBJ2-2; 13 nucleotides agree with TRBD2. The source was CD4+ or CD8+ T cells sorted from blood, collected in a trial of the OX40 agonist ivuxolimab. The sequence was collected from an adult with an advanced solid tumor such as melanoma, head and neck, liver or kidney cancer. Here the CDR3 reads CASSLGLAGAPRAGELFF. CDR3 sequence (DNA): TGCGCCAGCAGCCTTGGACTAGCGGGGGCCCCGAGGGCCGGGGAGCTGTTTTTT.